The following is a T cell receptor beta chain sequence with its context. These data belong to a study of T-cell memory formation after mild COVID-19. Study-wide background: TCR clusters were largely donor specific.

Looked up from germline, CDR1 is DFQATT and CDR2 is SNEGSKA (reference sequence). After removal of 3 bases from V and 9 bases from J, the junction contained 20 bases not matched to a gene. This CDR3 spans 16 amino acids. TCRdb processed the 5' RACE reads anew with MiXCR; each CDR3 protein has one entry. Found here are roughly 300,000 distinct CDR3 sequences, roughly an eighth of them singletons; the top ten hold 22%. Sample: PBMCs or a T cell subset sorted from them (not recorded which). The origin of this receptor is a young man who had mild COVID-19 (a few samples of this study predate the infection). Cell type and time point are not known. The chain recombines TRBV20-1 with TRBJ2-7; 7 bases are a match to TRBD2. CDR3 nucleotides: TGCAGTGCTAGGGTTGACTCAGCGGGGCAGGCTCCGAGGCAGTACGTC. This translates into CSARVDSAGQAPRQYV.